This T cell receptor beta chain was found in a study of Graves' ophthalmopathy and Graves' hyperthyroidism. Trimming at V came to 4 bases and at J to 3 bases, leaving 14 bases not matched to a gene. CDR3 length: 17 residues. CDR1 is MNHNS and CDR2 is SASEGT in the germline V gene. This clonotype was observed at least ten times. The antigen is unknown. Findings and caveats of the study: Blood also harbored most expanded thyroid clonotypes above 0.001 frequency.

Amplification of TCR beta CDR3 regions used RNA transcripts. A first-round RT-PCR used HTBI primers, followed by a second-round multiplex PCR. TCRdb recomputed calls from the multiplex PCR reads with MiXCR, one row per CDR3 protein. The profile shows around 400,000 distinct CDR3 sequences, roughly 18% of them singletons. The sequenced sample was peripheral blood. The chain combines TRBV6-1 with TRBJ2-7; 8 nucleotides match TRBD1. The clonotype was recovered from a woman under 30 with Graves' ophthalmopathy. The CDR3 reads CASSAPRQGPSGYEQYF. Written as DNA, the CDR3 is TGTGCCAGCAGTGCCCCTCGACAGGGGCCCTCTGGCTACGAGCAGTACTTC.